This paragraph covers one T cell receptor (beta chain) sequence. Its specificity is unknown. This specimen belongs to a study of post-analysis software for immune sequencing data. cDNA libraries of TCR beta carried unique molecular identifiers. Each sample of about 0.9 to 11 million input T cells yielded roughly 0.5 million cDNA molecules, so each molecule approximated one T cell. TCRdb ran MiXCR on the PCR reads and lists one entry per CDR3 protein. The table has hundreds of thousands of distinct CDR3 sequences, roughly 50% seen once. The CDR3 covers 17 residues. The germline gives CDR1 SEHNR, CDR2 FQNEAQ (reference sequence). Overall study findings and caveats: Patients used a handful of TRBV segments, including TRBV5-6, TRBV5-1 and TRBV20-1, more often than controls.

Sequencing used blood. The chain carries TRBV7-9 and TRBJ2-1; 11 bases match TRBD2. TRBJ2-7 explains the end of the DNA better; the J call may be wrong. The sequence derives from a girl between 5 and 17 years old with multiple sclerosis. The CDR3 loop reads CASSISGGANSYSEQYF. The CDR3 nucleotides are TGTGCCAGCAGCATTAGCGGGGGGGCCAACTCCTACAGTGAGCAGTACTTC.